One TCR beta chain is described in this entry. The data are from a study of blood T cell repertoires in COVID-19. Data came from immunoSEQ multiplex PCR; TCRdb stores just in-frame clones and leaves some out. The sample comprises around 290,000 clones, roughly 90% of which are singletons, and under 15% rests with the top ten. The CDR3 has 15 residues. CDR1 and CDR2 from the germline V gene are SGHRS and YFSETQ. J lost 0 bases, V lost 4 bases, and 6 bases had no gene match. Sequences were obtained from peripheral blood. The origin of this receptor is a woman aged 70-85 years with COVID-19, enrolled during active disease. The chain joins TRBV5-1 to TRBJ1-1, with 7 bases lining up with TRBD1. The CDR3 sequence: CASSGGQLLNTEAFF. The CDR3 nucleotides read TGCGCCAGCAGCGGGGGACAGTTGTTGAACACTGAAGCTTTCTTT.